This T cell receptor (beta chain) was identified during a study of T cell responses to AZD1222 COVID-19 vaccine. General observations from the study: At baseline, just six or seven AZD1222 recipients tested seropositive. The sample set comprised mostly white British donors with more females, and clonal diversity was possibly underestimated.

The CDR3 has 14 residues. Germline V gene lookup returns CDR1 SGHRS and CDR2 YFSETQ. V dropped 4 bases and J dropped 3; count of bases not matched to a gene: 7. This table comes from immunoSEQ multiplex PCR, and its TCRdb copy is limited to in-frame clones, with some not included. This table has 100,000 to 150,000 clones, about 90% appearing once. Comments on this clone: The antigen remains undetermined.

This TCR came from an adult in good health. Sequencing used peripheral blood, obtained on day 0 of AZD1222 vaccination. The chain is built from TRBV5-1 and TRBJ2-7; 7 nucleotides line up with TRBD1. The CDR3 DNA sequence: TGCGCCAGCAGCCCGACCTGGGACAGCTACGAGCAGTACTTC. Protein product: CASSPTWDSYEQYF. The full variable domain, rest sourced from reference TRBV5-1 and TRBJ2-7, is KAGVTQTPRYLIKTRGQQVTLSCSPISGHRSVSWYQQTPGQGLQFLFEYFSETQRNKGNFPGRFSGRQFSNSRSEMNVSTLELGDSALYLCASSPTWDSYEQYFGPGTRLTVT.